A single sample gave rise to the 30 T cell receptor beta chains below, sequenced in a study of tumor and adjacent non-tumor tissue in lung cancer. A modified ARM-PCR protocol with three rounds of nested PCR amplified TCRbeta. TCRdb re-called the multiplex PCR reads with MiXCR, one entry per CDR3 protein. Among 65,000 to 75,000 distinct CDR3 sequences listed, 73% were seen once. The template was RNA from unsorted bulk tissue. Sequenced: lung tumor tissue. The origin of the receptors is a man in his sixties with non-small cell lung cancer.

The V call is TRBV5-5, the J call TRBJ1-5, with 7 bases that match TRBD1. The CDR3 has 15 residues. The germline gives CDR1 SGHKS, CDR2 YYEKEE (reference sequence). In nucleotides, the CDR3 is TGTCCCAACAGCTTGGTGGGGGGACAGCCGTTACCCCAGCATTTT. This translates into CPNSLVGGQPLPQHF.

This clonotype was detected only a few times. A much larger clone lies a single base off, so this may be a read error. The chain employs TRBV10-3 and TRBJ1-5; D possibly corresponds to TRBD1 (5 bases). This CDR3 spans 15 amino acids. The germline V gene encodes CDR1 ENHRY and CDR2 SYGVKD. The V end lost 2 bases, the J end lost 0 bases, and 8 bases lay between the germline ends. CDR3 DNA: TGTGCCATCAGTGAGACGACAGTTAGCAATCAGCCCCAGCATTTT. Protein product: CAISETTVSNQPQHF.

A remark on this clonotype: Compared with germline, one end of the junction differs, possibly owing to a read error. The chain recombines TRBV6-5 with TRBJ1-2, with 8 bases aligning to TRBD1. Per the germline V gene, CDR1 is MNHEY and CDR2 is SVGAGI. The CDR3 totals 15 residues. The CDR3 DNA is TGTGACAGCAGATACGCAGGGGGCGGTAACTATGGCTACACCTTC. It translates to CDSRYAGGGNYGYTF.

A note on this clonotype: An end of the junction differs from the germline gene, which may be a read error. V is TRBV11-2 and J is TRBJ2-5; D is ambiguous. This CDR3 spans 14 amino acids. Germline CDR1 SGHAT, CDR2 FQNNGV. The CDR3 loop reads CASSTVGWEEAQYF. Here the CDR3 DNA reads TGTGCCAGCAGCACCGTCGGCTGGGAAGAGGCCCAGTACTTC.

A single count supports this clonotype. No conserved phenylalanine or tryptophan is present at the end of the CDR3, so a read error is the likely explanation. The DNA is left out, because the CDR3 cannot be placed on it with certainty; the CDR3 is given as TCRdb lists it. The chain couples TRBV6-5 to TRBJ2-2. Germline CDR1 MNHEY, CDR2 SVGAGI. Termini included, the CDR3 measures 13 amino acids. CDR3 amino acids: CASSYKADGELFV.

About this clonotype itself: A read error may explain this, as a much larger clone is one base away. The V and J genes are TRBV7-9 and TRBJ1-1, with 7 bases identical to TRBD1. This CDR3 has 13 amino acids. Germline values: CDR1 SEHNR, CDR2 FQNEAQ (reference sequence). The DNA for the CDR3 is TGTGCCATCAGCGTAGTGACAGGGAATGAAGCTTTCTTT. It encodes CAISVVTGNEAFF.

The chain couples TRBV11-2 to TRBJ1-4; the D is unclear. This CDR3 contains 13 residues. V was cut by 4 bases and J by 7 bases, with 10 bases left in between. The V gene's germline CDR1 is SGHAT and CDR2 FQNNGV. The CDR3 sequence is CASSSTGPEKLFF. CDR3 nucleotide sequence: TGTGCCAGCAGCTCGACTGGGCCTGAAAAACTGTTTTTT.

The V call is TRBV12-3 or TRBV12-4, the J call TRBJ2-7; 11 positions agree with TRBD2. J was trimmed by 13 bases and V by 3 bases; bases with no gene match: 11. The CDR3 runs 14 residues. This CDR3 reads CASSFGLAGGTYYF. The CDR3 bases are TGTGCCAGCAGTTTCGGGCTAGCGGGAGGCACGTATTACTTC.

This clonotype was seen repeatedly, ten times or more. Being one base from a much bigger clone, this may be a read error. For the CDR3, the DNA is TGCAGCGTTGGCCCCTCAGGTAGCAGTCAGCCCCAGCATTTT. Translation: CSVGPSGSSQPQHF. V usage is TRBV29-1 and J usage is TRBJ1-5; D call uncertain. Germline V gene sequence: CDR1 SQVTM, CDR2 ANQGSEA. This CDR3 contains 14 residues. The full variable domain, completed using reference TRBV29-1 and TRBJ1-5, is SAVISQKPSRDICQRGTSLTIQCQVDSQVTMMFWYRQQPGQSLTLIATANQGSEATYESGFVIDKFPISRPNLTFSTLTVSNMSPEDSSIYLCSVGPSGSSQPQHFGDGTRLSIL.

Of note for this clonotype: The junction does not match germline at one end; this may be a read error. This chain connects TRBV20-1 to TRBJ1-1; 9 positions match TRBD1. The germline V gene encodes CDR1 DFQATT and CDR2 SNEGSKA (reference sequence). The CDR3 runs to 14 residues. This CDR3 reads CSTGPRDRDNETFF. CDR3 in DNA: TGCAGTACCGGACCCCGGGACAGGGACAATGAAACTTTCTTT.

V gene TRBV29-1 combines with J gene TRBJ2-7; TRBD2 aligns across 8 bases. There are 14 residues in the CDR3. Germline CDR1 is SQVTM and CDR2 is ANQGSEA. The CDR3 bases are TGCATCGTATACACCGGGACTAGTAGCTATGAGCAGTACTTC. It yields the protein CIVYTGTSSYEQYF.

In regard to this clonotype: One junction end does not reproduce the germline sequence, and a read error may be involved. V gene TRBV10-2 combines with J gene TRBJ2-7; D call uncertain. The CDR3 runs 13 residues. Germline V gives CDR1 WSHSY, CDR2 SAAADI. CDR3 protein: CASSAGETYEQYF. In DNA, the CDR3 is TGCGCCAGTAGTGCCGGCGAAACCTACGAGCAGTACTTC.

This chain connects TRBV6-6 to TRBJ1-6; D possibly corresponds to TRBD1 (6 bases). CDR3 length: 14 amino acids. Trimming cost V 7 bases and J 9 bases, with 16 bases left between them. Germline CDR1 is MNHNY and CDR2 is SVGAGI (reference sequence). CDR3 in DNA: TGTGCCAGCAACCTACAGGGAAACACTTCACCCCTCCACTTT. Translating gives CASNLQGNTSPLHF.

With regard to this clonotype: The junction departs from the called germline gene at one end, perhaps through a read error. The rearrangement joins TRBV7-9 to TRBJ2-2, with a tentative D call TRBD1 (6 bases). The CDR3 covers 13 residues. The germline V gene encodes CDR1 SEHNR and CDR2 FQNEAQ (reference sequence). The CDR3: CASRLGQYREPFF. CDR3 in DNA: TGTGCCAGCAGACTGGGACAATACAGGGAGCCGTTTTTT.

In its sample, this clonotype was seen many times. The J gene is TRBJ1-1, the V gene TRBV28; D uncertain. Per germline, CDR1 MDHEN and CDR2 SYDVKM. The CDR3 covers 13 residues. V lost 8 bases and J 0 bases, leaving 10 bases between the germline ends. The DNA for the CDR3 is TGTGCCAGCCTCCTTGGGATGAACACTGAAGCTTTCTTT. Its protein product is CASLLGMNTEAFF.

Details on this clonotype: At one of its ends the junction is not consistent with the germline gene, which may arise from a read error. The chain has TRBV12-3 or TRBV12-4 and TRBJ2-5; no firm D call. The CDR3 sequence is 13 residues long. The CDR3 coding sequence is TGTGCCAACAGCCTGTCTCCTCAAGAAACCCAGTACTTC. It specifies CANSLSPQETQYF.

As concerns this clonotype: One base away lies a much larger clone, so this may be a sequencing read error. The conserved final phenylalanine or tryptophan is absent from the CDR3, which likely points to a read error. This rearrangement joins TRBV28 to TRBJ2-7, with D perhaps matching TRBD2 (6 bases). CDR3 size: 16 residues. Between the trimmed V and J ends, which lost 2 bases and 1 base, there was a span of 15 bases. Germline-derived CDR1 and CDR2 are MDHEN and SYDVKM. The CDR3 loop reads CASSLVGGGLSYEQYL. The DNA for the CDR3 is TGTGCCAGCAGTTTAGTTGGGGGAGGACTTTCCTACGAGCAGTACCTC.

A remark on this clonotype: A read error is possible here, since a much larger clone lies one base away. The genes are TRBV20-1 and TRBJ1-1; D remains unclear. Germline CDR1 is DFQATT and CDR2 is SNEGSKA (reference sequence). V shed 6 bases and J shed 7 bases, with 15 bases lying between them. The CDR3 consists of 12 residues. The CDR3: CSAPTNPIEAFF. CDR3 DNA: TGCAGTGCCCCCACAAACCCCATTGAAGCTTTCTTT.

In regard to this clonotype: This could be a read error, since a much larger clone is one nucleotide away. This rearrangement joins TRBV28 to TRBJ2-7, with 8 bases that match TRBD1. Trimming cost V 10 bases and J 2 bases; bases outside gene matches: 10. From germline, CDR1 is MDHEN and CDR2 SYDVKM. This CDR3 spans 14 amino acids. CDR3 amino acids: CANSPGQGPYEQYF. DNA for the CDR3: TGTGCCAACAGCCCCGGACAGGGACCCTACGAGCAGTACTTC.

This chain connects TRBV6-2 or TRBV6-3 to TRBJ1-5; possible D gene TRBD1, 5 bases. Germline V gives CDR1 MNHEY, CDR2 SVGEGT. The CDR3 covers 14 residues. The ends were cut back, 8 bases at V and 7 bases at J, with 18 bases in the middle. CDR3 amino acids: CASGRAGPGQPQHF. CDR3 DNA sequence: TGTGCCAGCGGCAGGGCGGGGCCGGGGCAGCCCCAGCATTTT.

V usage is TRBV20-1 and J usage is TRBJ1-5, with D perhaps matching TRBD1 (6 bases). Per germline, CDR1 DFQATT and CDR2 SNEGSKA (reference sequence). V dropped 7 bases and J dropped 1 base, with 29 bases sitting between them. The CDR3 totals 19 residues. The CDR3 reads CSVRGVGRGCDKSNQPQHF. The CDR3 nucleotides read TGCAGTGTTAGGGGGGTGGGGAGGGGCTGCGATAAAAGCAATCAGCCCCAGCATTTT.

The chain is built from TRBV11-1 and TRBJ1-5; D is ambiguous. Germline V gene lookup returns CDR1 SGHAT and CDR2 FQDESV (reference sequence). V was clipped by 3 bases and J by 0 bases, with 6 bases between them. This CDR3 contains 14 residues. CDR3: CASSFHSSNQPQHF. The CDR3 DNA is TGTGCCAGCAGCTTTCACAGTAGCAATCAGCCCCAGCATTTT.

Of note for this clonotype: The junction departs from the called germline gene at one end, perhaps through a read error. The rearrangement uses TRBV6-1 and TRBJ1-5, with 7 bases fitting TRBD1. Germline V lookup: CDR1 MNHNS, CDR2 SASEGT. The CDR3 has 17 residues. The CDR3, as DNA: TGTGCCAGAAGTGAGAATCGGAGGGGGCTTGGTGATCAGCCCCAGCATTTT. This encodes CARSENRRGLGDQPQHF.

This clonotype was observed many times. The chain combines TRBV20-1 with TRBJ1-5; 7 bases match TRBD1. Germline V CDR1 and CDR2: DFQATT, SNEGSKA (reference sequence). The CDR3 runs to 16 residues. With 6 bases clipped from V and 5 bases from J, the junction kept 16 bases outside the gene matches. In DNA, the CDR3 is TGCAGTGCCCGGCTTCTGGGACAGATAGTGGATCAGCCCCAGCATTTT. This translates into CSARLLGQIVDQPQHF.

Concerning this clonotype: Because the CDR3 is missing its conserved closing phenylalanine or tryptophan, this is likely a read error. Because the CDR3's place on the DNA is in doubt, the DNA is left out and the CDR3 is given as listed by TCRdb. The chain joins TRBV20-1 to TRBJ2-3. Germline loops: CDR1 DFQATT, CDR2 SNEGSKA (reference sequence). The length of the CDR3 is 13 amino acids, counting both ends. The CDR3 protein is CSARGKWGDTLYC.

Points on this clonotype: The conserved closing phenylalanine or tryptophan is absent in this CDR3, likely reflecting a read error. This chain uses TRBV10-2 with TRBJ2-5; 14 bases align to TRBD2. CDR3 length: 21 residues. CDR1 and CDR2 from the germline V gene are WSHSY and SAAADI. This CDR3 reads CVSSERMPGLAGAKSQETQYL. CDR3 sequence (DNA): TGCGTCAGCAGTGAAAGGATGCCGGGACTAGCGGGAGCCAAGTCCCAAGAGACCCAGTACTTA.

Of note for this clonotype: The junction and the germline gene differ at one end; a read error may be behind it. This chain's CDR3 is CAGSYSRKGGAEAFF. CDR3 in DNA: TGTGCCGGCAGTTACTCCCGTAAGGGTGGGGCTGAAGCTTTCTTT. The chain has TRBV6-5 and TRBJ1-1, with D hard to call. The CDR3 contains 15 residues. The germline gives CDR1 MNHEY, CDR2 SVGAGI.

Concerning this clonotype itself: This CDR3 is missing its conserved last phenylalanine or tryptophan, likely due to a read error. This chain uses TRBV13 with TRBJ2-5; TRBD1 matches 12 bases. Germline V gene lookup returns CDR1 PRHDT and CDR2 FYEKMQ (reference sequence). There are 16 residues in the CDR3. CDR3 bases: TGTGCCAGCAGCAACCGGGACAGGGGGCTATCAGAGATCCAGTACTTA. Translated: CASSNRDRGLSEIQYL.

This chain joins TRBV29-1 and TRBJ1-1; D remains ambiguous. Germline CDR1 and CDR2: SQVTM and ANQGSEA. This CDR3 has 13 amino acids. The germline V and J ends were trimmed by 5 bases and 0 bases, with 10 bases remaining between them. The CDR3 DNA follows: TGCAGCGTTTGGGTACGAATGAACACTGAAGCTTTCTTT. Its translation: CSVWVRMNTEAFF. Complete variable domain (other parts from reference TRBV29-1 and TRBJ1-1): SAVISQKPSRDICQRGTSLTIQCQVDSQVTMMFWYRQQPGQSLTLIATANQGSEATYESGFVIDKFPISRPNLTFSTLTVSNMSPEDSSIYLCSVWVRMNTEAFFGQGTRLTVV.

The chain has TRBV29-1 and TRBJ2-2; tentatively, D is TRBD2 (6 bases). CDR3 length equals 14 residues. The germline CDR1 and CDR2 sequences are SQVTM and ANQGSEA. V was cut by 7 bases and J by 8 bases, with 20 bases left in between. CDR3 sequence reads: CSDYSMVGGGELFF. CDR3 nucleotide sequence: TGCAGCGATTACTCAATGGTCGGGGGAGGGGAGCTGTTTTTT.